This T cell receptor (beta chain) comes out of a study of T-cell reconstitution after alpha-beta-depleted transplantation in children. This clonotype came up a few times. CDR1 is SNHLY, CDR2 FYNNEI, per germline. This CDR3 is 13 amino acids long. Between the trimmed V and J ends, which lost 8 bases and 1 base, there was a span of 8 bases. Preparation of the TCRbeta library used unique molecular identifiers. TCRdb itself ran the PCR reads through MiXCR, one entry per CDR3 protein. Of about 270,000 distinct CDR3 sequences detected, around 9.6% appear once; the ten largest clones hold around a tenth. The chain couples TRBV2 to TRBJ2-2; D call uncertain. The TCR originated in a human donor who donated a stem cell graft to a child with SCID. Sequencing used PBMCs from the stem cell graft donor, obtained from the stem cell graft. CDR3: CASGIKNTGELFF. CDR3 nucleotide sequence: TGTGCCAGCGGAATTAAGAACACCGGGGAGCTGTTTTTT.